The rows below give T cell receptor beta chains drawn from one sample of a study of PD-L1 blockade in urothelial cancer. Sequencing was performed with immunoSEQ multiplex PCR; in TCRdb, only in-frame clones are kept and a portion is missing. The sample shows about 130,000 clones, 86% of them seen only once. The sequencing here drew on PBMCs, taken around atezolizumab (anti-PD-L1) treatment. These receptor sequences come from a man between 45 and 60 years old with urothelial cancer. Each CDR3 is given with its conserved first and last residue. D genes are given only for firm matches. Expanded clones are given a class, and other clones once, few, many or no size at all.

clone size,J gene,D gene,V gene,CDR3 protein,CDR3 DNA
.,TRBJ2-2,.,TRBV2,CASTGGLANTGELFF,TGTGCCAGTACAGGCGGTCTCGCGAACACCGGGGAGCTGTTTTTT
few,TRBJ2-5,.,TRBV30,CAWAEWGAETQYF,TGTGCCTGGGCCGAATGGGGAGCAGAGACCCAGTACTTC
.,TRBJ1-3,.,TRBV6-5,CASSRQHGAGNTIYF,TGTGCCAGCAGCCGTCAACACGGAGCTGGAAACACCATATATTTT
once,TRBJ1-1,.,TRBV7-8,CASSPQVTDPNTEAFF,TGTGCCAGCAGCCCCCAGGTGACAGACCCTAACACTGAAGCTTTCTTT
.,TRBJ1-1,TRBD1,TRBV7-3,CASSLNRGSEPNTEAFF,TGTGCCAGCAGCTTGAACAGGGGGTCGGAACCGAACACTGAAGCTTTCTTT
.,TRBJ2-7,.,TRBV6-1,CASSDAGMAGEQYF,TGTGCCAGCAGTGATGCAGGGATGGCCGGCGAGCAGTACTTC
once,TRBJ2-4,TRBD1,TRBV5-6,CASSSRLTGLRDIQYF,TGTGCCAGCAGCAGCCGATTGACAGGGCTGCGAGACATTCAGTACTTC
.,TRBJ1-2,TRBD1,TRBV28,CASSDRVYGYTF,TGTGCCAGCAGCGACAGGGTCTATGGCTACACCTTC
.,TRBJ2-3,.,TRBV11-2,CASSLLARDTDTQYF,TGTGCCAGCAGCTTGTTAGCGAGGGACACAGATACGCAGTATTTT
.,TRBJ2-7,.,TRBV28,CASRLQTGAAYEQYF,TGTGCCAGCAGACTTCAGACGGGAGCCGCCTACGAACAGTACTTC
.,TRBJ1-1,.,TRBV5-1,CASSLGVNTEAFF,TGCGCCAGCAGCTTAGGGGTGAACACTGAAGCTTTCTTT
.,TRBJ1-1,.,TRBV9,CASSVAGVNTEAFF,TGTGCCAGCAGCGTCGCAGGGGTGAACACTGAAGCTTTCTTT
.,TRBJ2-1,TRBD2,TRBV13,CASRTGLAGEQFF,TGTGCCAGCAGAACCGGACTAGCCGGTGAGCAGTTCTTC
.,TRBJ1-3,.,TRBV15,CATRGEGNTIYF,TGTGCCACCAGGGGCGAGGGAAACACCATATATTTT
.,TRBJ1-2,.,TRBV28,CASSLPQGVGYGYTF,TGTGCCAGCAGTTTACCCCAGGGCGTAGGGTATGGCTACACCTTC
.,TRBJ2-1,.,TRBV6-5,CASSYARDITGGEQFF,TGTGCCAGCAGTTACGCCCGGGACATCACGGGGGGTGAGCAGTTCTTC
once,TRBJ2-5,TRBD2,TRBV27,CASSLWPPGLAGKFEETQYF,TGTGCCAGCAGTTTATGGCCCCCTGGACTAGCGGGAAAGTTTGAAGAGACCCAGTACTTC